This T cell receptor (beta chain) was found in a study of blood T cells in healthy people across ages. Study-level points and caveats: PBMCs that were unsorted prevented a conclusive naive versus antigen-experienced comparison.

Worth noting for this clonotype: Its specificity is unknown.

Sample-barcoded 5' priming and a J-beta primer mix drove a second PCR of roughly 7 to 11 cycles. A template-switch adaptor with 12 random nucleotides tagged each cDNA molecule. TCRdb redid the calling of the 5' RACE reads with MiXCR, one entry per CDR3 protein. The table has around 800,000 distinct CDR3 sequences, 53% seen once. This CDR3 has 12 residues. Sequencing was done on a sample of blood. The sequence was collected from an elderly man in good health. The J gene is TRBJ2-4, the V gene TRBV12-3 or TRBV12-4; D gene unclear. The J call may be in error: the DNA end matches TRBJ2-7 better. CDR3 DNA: TGTGCCAGCAGCAACAGATGGGGCGAGCAGTACTTC. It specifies CASSNRWGEQYF.